The clone carrying this T cell receptor beta chain has just a few counts. The source of the sample is a study of regulatory T cells in long-lasting Graves disease. Time point defined: persistent/refractory GD, antithyroid drugs over 5 years with positive TRAb. There was RNA extracted from PBMCs, and the TCR library was made from it. CDR3 regions were amplified by Arm-PCR using iRepertoire HTBI primers to build TCR beta libraries. TCRdb re-derived calls from the multiplex PCR reads in MiXCR, one entry per CDR3 protein. The repertoire has around 500,000 distinct CDR3 sequences, less than 25% of them found once; the top ten carry under 9%. CDR3 length: 17 residues. Germline CDR1 and CDR2: MDHEN and SYDVKM. V shed 5 bases and J 1 base; nucleotides not matched to a gene: 7.

The sequencing used peripheral blood mononuclear cells (PBMCs), collected when the disease was refractory, from a patient treated with antithyroid drugs. The chain couples TRBV28 to TRBJ2-3, with TRBD2 identical over 12 bases. This TCR was sampled from a female donor with Graves disease. This CDR3 is CASSTSGLAGRTDTQYF. DNA for the CDR3: TGTGCCAGCAGTACCAGCGGACTAGCGGGACGCACAGATACGCAGTATTTT.